These T cell receptor beta chains were read from a single sample in a study of Ad26.COV2.S vaccination and SARS-CoV-2 variants. TCRdb's table, derived via immunoSEQ multiplex PCR, lists solely in-frame clones and lacks some. Counted here are around 380,000 clones, around 85% occurring once; the ten biggest clones make up more than 3%. The sequences come from peripheral blood, collected in a trial of Ad26.COV2.S vaccine versus placebo. The receptors derive from a person between 18 and 60 years old who received the Ad26.COV2.S COVID-19 vaccine or a placebo. The CDR3 runs from the conserved cysteine through the conserved F or W. Fields, in order: clone size, V gene, J gene, D gene, CDR3 DNA, CDR3 protein. The D gene is left open where the match is weak. Only part of the rows carry a size: once, few, many, or a class if the clone is expanded.

-,TRBV6-1,TRBJ2-7,-,TGTGCCAGCAGTGAATATACAGTAACCTACGAGCAGTACTTC,CASSEYTVTYEQYF
-,TRBV9,TRBJ2-5,-,TGTGCCAGCAGCGTAGAACTAGGACCGGCCTTAGAGACCCAGTACTTC,CASSVELGPALETQYF
-,TRBV6-5,TRBJ2-6,-,TGTGCCAGCAAAAGCTCTGGGGCCAACGTCCTGACTTTC,CASKSSGANVLTF
-,TRBV5-6,TRBJ2-1,TRBD1,TGTGCCAGCAGCTTGGCCGGACAGGGGGACTACAATGAGCAGTTCTTC,CASSLAGQGDYNEQFF
-,TRBV7-7,TRBJ2-7,-,TGTGCCAGCAGCAAGGGAGAAGGCAACTCCTACGAGCAGTACTTC,CASSKGEGNSYEQYF
-,TRBV5-6,TRBJ2-1,-,TGTGCCAGCAGCTTCGGGCAGGGTACCGCGTACAATGAGCAGTTCTTC,CASSFGQGTAYNEQFF
-,TRBV12-3/TRBV12-4,TRBJ2-7,-,TGTGCCAGCAGTTTGGTGACCCTGAGGGAGCAGTACTTC,CASSLVTLREQYF
-,TRBV7-2,TRBJ1-6,TRBD1,TGTGCCAGCAGCGCGGGACAGTTCAATTCACCCCTCCACTTT,CASSAGQFNSPLHF
-,TRBV7-2,TRBJ2-7,-,TGTGCCAGCAGCTCCCTAGGTTACTCCGCCTACGAGCAGTACTTC,CASSSLGYSAYEQYF
-,TRBV2,TRBJ2-7,-,TGTGCCAGCGAGAAGACTTACGAGCAGTACTTC,CASEKTYEQYF
-,TRBV4-1,TRBJ1-2,-,TGCGCCAGCAGCCAAGATGCGCTTTTCTATGGCTACACCTTC,CASSQDALFYGYTF
-,TRBV18,TRBJ1-3,-,TGTGCCAGCTCCCCGGATGGATCTGGAAACACCATATATTTT,CASSPDGSGNTIYF
-,TRBV24-1,TRBJ1-1,-,TGTGCCACCAGTGGGCCGGCTTTCGGAGAAGCTTTCTTT,CATSGPAFGEAFF
-,TRBV9,TRBJ1-1,TRBD1,TGTGCCAGCAGCGTAGAAGACAGGGTAGCTTTCTTT,CASSVEDRVAFF
-,TRBV3-1/TRBV3-2,TRBJ2-2,-,TGTGCCAGCAGTCCAACAGGGCTTCGGACCGGGGAGCTGTTTTTT,CASSPTGLRTGELFF
once,TRBV13,TRBJ2-2,-,TGTGCCAGCAGTTTCTCCAGGGGGGCCGGGGAGCTGTTTTTT,CASSFSRGAGELFF
-,TRBV5-4,TRBJ1-1,-,TGTGCCAGCAGCTTGGACTCGGCGGACACTGAAGCTTTCTTT,CASSLDSADTEAFF
-,TRBV4-1,TRBJ1-4,-,TGCGCCAGCAGCCAAGGAGTACAGGTCCGGGAAAAACTGTTTTTT,CASSQGVQVREKLFF